The sequence of this T cell receptor (beta chain) was determined in a study of blood T cell repertoires in COVID-19. The overall study: Nucleic acid was either cDNA or gDNA, and it came from T cells, B-cell-depleted T cells, or PBMCs.

Germline assignment: CDR1 SGHNT and CDR2 YYREEE (reference sequence). V was clipped by 4 bases and J by 9 bases; unmatched bases: 6. This CDR3 is 14 amino acids long. Assay: immunoSEQ multiplex PCR; the TCRdb copy retains only in-frame clones and omits some. There are fewer than 150,000 clones in the sample; 87% occur only once, and 25% to 35% lies in the top ten. This TCR was sampled from a woman in her sixties or seventies with acute or convalescent COVID-19. Sequenced input: peripheral blood. The chain recombines TRBV5-4 with TRBJ2-7; 14 bases map to TRBD2. This chain's CDR3 is CASSPGLAGGGQYF. The CDR3 DNA follows: TGTGCCAGCAGCCCAGGACTAGCGGGGGGAGGGCAGTACTTC.